This section outlines one T cell receptor (beta chain) sequence together with its context. Its antigen is unknown. The data derive from a study of CD4 T cell repertoires in COVID-19. Regarding the study as a whole: Between about 7 and 27% of SARS-CoV-2 clonotypes also appeared in SARS-CoV and/or HKU1 spike cultures.

V lost 6 bases, J lost 7 bases, and 21 bases lay in between. The CDR3 loop spans 15 amino acids. In germline, CDR1 is MRHNA, CDR2 SNTAGT. TCRdb's table, derived via immunoSEQ multiplex PCR, lists solely in-frame clones and lacks some. The sample holds over 20,000 clones, roughly 91% seen once. These memory T cells were uncultured and sequenced directly after ex vivo isolation. The chain has TRBV6-4 and TRBJ1-2, with a tentative D call TRBD1 (5 bases). The receptor comes from a human donor who had COVID-19. The source material was central memory CD4+ T cells from blood, sampled before the COVID-19 pandemic. The CDR3 spells CASSDVWDSTGGYTF. The CDR3, as DNA: TGTGCCAGCAGCGACGTGTGGGACTCTACAGGTGGCTACACCTTC.